This T cell receptor (beta chain) derives from a study of STAT5B mutations in CD4+ large granular lymphocyte leukemia. TCRdb's table, derived via immunoSEQ multiplex PCR, lists solely in-frame clones and lacks some. The data contain about 33,000 clones, around 76% of them singletons. This clone was observed once. The TCR sequence derives from a human donor in good health. What was sequenced was CD4+ T cells from blood buffy coats.

For the CDR3, the DNA is TGTGCCAGCAGCCGGGTTCCGAGGACGAACCATAACCGGGATGAGCAGTTCTTC. It translates to CASSRVPRTNHNRDEQFF. The chain uses TRBV7-9 and TRBJ2-1; D is unresolved. Trimming shortened V by 5 bases and J by 8 bases, and 28 bases separated the two germline ends. CDR1 is SEHNR and CDR2 is FQNEAQ in the germline V gene (reference sequence). The CDR3 extends over 18 amino acids.